This TCR beta chain was sequenced in a study of shared clonotypes between healthy human individuals. CDR1 and CDR2 (germline): SGHAT, FQNNGV. The V and J ends lost 0 bases and 4 bases respectively, with 16 bases between them. The CDR3 contains 16 residues. There were only Caucasian adults among the donors, and all lived in Nashville, Tennessee. Study-wide results and caveats: Naive CD4 clonotype sharing across a few donors was 4% to 5%. Larger estimated richness was generally recorded for naive subsets relative to memory subsets.

A note on this clone: Its cognate antigen is unknown.

The table came from immunoSEQ multiplex PCR; TCRdb's copy has only in-frame clones and leaves some out. The table has around 2.3 million clones, roughly 95% seen once. The TCR originated in a young man in good health. J is TRBJ2-7 and V is TRBV11-2; D may correspond to TRBD1 or TRBD2 (5 bases each). The sequenced sample consisted of naive CD4+ T cells sorted from blood. Subset of the sample: CD45RA+ positively selected. The CDR3 here is CASSLDSSLAGYEQYF. The CDR3 DNA reads as TGTGCCAGCAGCTTAGATTCCTCCCTAGCAGGGTACGAGCAGTACTTC.